These T cell receptor beta chains were read from a single sample in a study of tumor-infiltrating lymphocytes in primary liver carcinoma. TCRdb re-analysed the multiplex PCR reads in MiXCR, keeping a single row per CDR3 protein. Of hundreds of thousands of distinct CDR3 sequences listed, nearly 60% are singletons. The specimen was peripheral blood. The receptor set was obtained from a woman in her twenties or thirties with primary liver carcinoma and hepatitis B virus infection. Each CDR3 is given without its conserved first and last residue.

v_call cdr3_aa
TRBV4-3 ASSQEPGQGQY
TRBV6-5 ASSYMPPSGSSYEQY
TRBV6-1 AITGLYEQY
TRBV9 ASSVRDRRDNEQF
TRBV6-5 ASRDGGSGTGELF
TRBV12-3/TRBV12-4 ASSRVLPNYGYT
TRBV23-1 ASSLSSEGPNSPLH
TRBV6-5 AISYPGTEAF
TRBV29-1 SVREPGQGAGLALSSYEQY
TRBV4-3 ACSQPFSGIKEQF
TRBV21-1 ASSFADFYGYT
TRBV11-2 ASGLGPGDYEQY
TRBV12-3/TRBV12-4 ASSSGKGTDTQY